This passage covers 10 T cell receptor beta chains from one sample sequenced in a study of shared clonotypes between healthy human individuals. CD45RO-negative cells were positively selected for CCR7, leaving out terminally differentiated effector memory CD45RA+ cells. Using immunoSEQ multiplex PCR, the repertoire was profiled, and TCRdb retains in-frame clones only, with some absent. The table lists roughly 2,000,000 clones, about 95% of them singletons, with under 1.5% in the top ten. The material sequenced was naive CD8+ T cells sorted from blood. The receptors here all came from a man aged 18 to 29 in good health.

V gene TRBV6-1 combines with J gene TRBJ2-1; maybe TRBD1 (5 bases). This CDR3 is built from 15 residues. Germline V gives CDR1 MNHNS, CDR2 SASEGT. Trimming shortened V by 5 bases and J by 1 base, and 12 bases separated the two germline ends. For the CDR3, the DNA is TGTGCCAGCAGTCTACGACAGAGATCCTACAATGAGCAGTTCTTC. It is translated as CASSLRQRSYNEQFF.

The J gene is TRBJ1-1, the V gene TRBV2, with D possibly matching TRBD1 (6 bases). V gave up 6 bases and J gave up 0 bases, with 14 bases separating them. Germline V gene sequence: CDR1 SNHLY, CDR2 FYNNEI. This CDR3 spans 15 amino acids. CDR3 protein: CASREIGGLNTEAFF. Written as DNA, the CDR3 is TGTGCCAGCAGGGAAATCGGGGGGCTGAACACTGAAGCTTTCTTT.

The J gene is TRBJ1-1, the V gene TRBV28; D call uncertain. This CDR3 comprises 13 residues. Germline assignment: CDR1 MDHEN and CDR2 SYDVKM. The V end was cut by 2 bases, the J end by 4 bases, with 8 bases between. The CDR3 DNA is TGTGCCAGCAGTTTAGCGCCGAGCACTGAAGCTTTCTTT. This encodes CASSLAPSTEAFF.

The V gene is TRBV27, the J gene TRBJ2-1; 9 nucleotides match TRBD1. Germline V gene lookup returns CDR1 MNHEY and CDR2 SMNVEV (reference sequence). Unmatched junction bases numbered 1, after V lost 0 bases and J lost 7 bases. The CDR3 spans 14 residues. CDR3 DNA sequence: TGTGCCAGCAGTTTATCCGGGACAGGGAATGAGCAGTTCTTC. This gives the protein CASSLSGTGNEQFF.

The J gene is TRBJ2-7, the V gene TRBV5-5; possible D gene TRBD2, 5 bases. V was trimmed by 2 bases and J by 2 bases, leaving 8 bases between them. CDR3 length: 13 amino acids. The germline V gene has CDR1 SGHKS and CDR2 YYEKEE (reference sequence). In DNA form, the CDR3 reads TGTGCCAGCAGCTTTCAGGAGGCCTACGAGCAGTACTTC. Protein product: CASSFQEAYEQYF.

The chain couples TRBV27 to TRBJ2-7; D gene unclear. Trimming removed 3 bases at V and 0 bases at J, with 6 bases between. CDR1 MNHEY and CDR2 SMNVEV come from the germline V gene (reference sequence). The CDR3 sequence is 13 residues long. CDR3 region: CASSFVASYEQYF. The CDR3 DNA sequence: TGTGCCAGCAGTTTCGTGGCCTCCTACGAGCAGTACTTC.

The V gene is TRBV27, the J gene TRBJ2-5; D unclear. The CDR3 is 15 residues long. The V end lost 4 bases, the J end lost 1 base, and 13 bases lay between the germline ends. CDR1 MNHEY and CDR2 SMNVEV come from the germline V gene (reference sequence). CDR3 amino acids: CASSSYPEAQETQYF. The CDR3 DNA reads as TGTGCCAGCAGTTCTTACCCAGAAGCCCAAGAGACCCAGTACTTC.

The rearrangement links TRBV5-1 to TRBJ2-7; the D is unclear. The V gene's germline CDR1 is SGHRS and CDR2 YFSETQ. The CDR3 spans 12 residues. Trimming shortened V by 0 bases and J by 8 bases, and 9 bases separated the two germline ends. Here the CDR3 DNA reads TGCGCCAGCAGCTTGGAGTACAGTCAGCAGTACTTC. Translation: CASSLEYSQQYF.

A note on this clone: Other DNA sequences in this sample translate to the same CDR3. The V and J genes are TRBV13 and TRBJ1-2; maybe TRBD1 (6 bases). Germline CDR1 is PRHDT and CDR2 is FYEKMQ (reference sequence). The V and J ends lost 3 bases and 5 bases respectively, with 10 bases between them. The CDR3 totals 13 residues. Written as DNA, the CDR3 is TGTGCCAGCAGCTTGGGCACAGGGTATGGCTACACCTTC. The encoded protein is CASSLGTGYGYTF.

The J gene is TRBJ1-1, the V gene TRBV7-2; possibly TRBD1 for D (6 bases). This CDR3 region has 15 residues. Germline V CDR1 and CDR2: SGHTA, FQGNSA. V lost 4 bases and J 3 bases, leaving 15 bases between the germline ends. The CDR3 sequence is CASSSDGGWDTEAFF. CDR3 DNA sequence: TGTGCCAGCAGCTCAGACGGGGGCTGGGACACTGAAGCTTTCTTT. Filled out from reference TRBV7-2 and TRBJ1-1, the complete variable domain reads GAGVSQSPSNKVTEKGKDVELRCDPISGHTALYWYRQSLGQGLEFLIYFQGNSAPDKSGLPSDRFSAERTGGSVSTLTIQRTQQEDSAVYLCASSSDGGWDTEAFFGQGTRLTVV.